The text below deals with one TCR beta chain. Its antigen is as yet unknown. Some clones are missing from TCRdb's copy, which holds only in-frame ones; the method was immunoSEQ multiplex PCR. The top ten clones hold about 0.75% of a sample with under 95,000 clones, around nine tenths of them seen once. These data come from a study of OX40 agonist ivuxolimab in advanced cancers. About the study: Males comprised around four fifths of the group, whose mean age was about 60 years (range roughly 20 to 90).

The length of the CDR3 is 14 residues. The V gene's germline CDR1 is LGHNA and CDR2 YNFKEQ. V gave up 4 bases and J gave up 5 bases; unmatched junction bases: 7. Findings of the study overall: Some patients who did not respond also had low normalized T-cell clonal expansion.

The V call is TRBV4-2, the J call TRBJ1-1; TRBD1 matches at 7 bases. This sample comprised CD4+ or CD8+ T cells sorted from blood, obtained in a trial of the OX40 agonist ivuxolimab. This TCR was sampled from an adult with an advanced solid tumor such as melanoma, head and neck, liver or kidney cancer. CDR3 in DNA: TGTGCCAGCAGCCTGCGGTCAGGGGGGACTGAAGCTTTCTTT. This sequence encodes CASSLRSGGTEAFF.